These T cell receptor beta chains were read from a single sample in a study of patients and donors after allogeneic stem cell transplantation. TCRdb processed the RT-PCR reads anew with MiXCR; each CDR3 protein has one entry. Of around 200,000 distinct CDR3 sequences listed, about 37% are singletons. Sequencing was done on a sample of blood, either unsorted or a sorted T cell fraction (not recorded which). Every receptor here comes from a human donor who was either an allogeneic HSCT recipient or a stem cell or donor lymphocyte infusion donor (not recorded which). It is not recorded whose cells these are; they may come from a transplant donor. CDR3s include the opening cysteine and the closing phenylalanine or tryptophan. A D gene is named only where the DNA matches it firmly. Expanded clones get a size class; other rows say once, few or many, or leave the size out.

TRBV11-2	.	.	TRBJ2-7	CASSRSVRYEQYF	TGTGCCAGCAGCCGTAGCGTCCGCTACGAGCAGTACTTC
TRBV6-7	.	.	TRBJ1-5	CASSYSNGRNSNQPQHF	TGTGCCAGCAGTTACTCGAACGGACGAAATAGCAATCAGCCCCAGCATTTT
TRBV7-2	.	TRBD1	TRBJ1-2	CASSLAEGQGGYTF	TGTGCCAGCAGCTTAGCGGAAGGACAGGGCGGCTACACCTTC
TRBV10-2	.	TRBD1	TRBJ1-1	CASNPDRGGGTEAFF	TGCGCCAGCAATCCGGACAGGGGTGGTGGCACTGAAGCTTTCTTT
TRBV10-2	.	.	TRBJ2-2	CASSHSLLELFF	TGCGCCAGCAGTCACTCCCTGCTGGAGCTGTTTTTT
TRBV7-9	.	TRBD1	TRBJ1-1	CASSLPGQGISEAFF	TGTGCCAGCAGCCTGCCGGGACAGGGGATCAGTGAAGCTTTCTTT
TRBV29-1	few	TRBD2	TRBJ2-7	CSVGARGGLSYEQYF	TGCAGCGTTGGGGCCCGGGGGGGGCTGTCCTACGAGCAGTACTTC
TRBV25-1	.	.	TRBJ2-7	CASSQIGEQYF	TGTGCCAGCAGCCAAATTGGGGAGCAGTACTTC
TRBV29-1	.	TRBD1	TRBJ1-1	CSVAIGTGGPEAFF	TGCAGCGTAGCCATCGGGACAGGGGGCCCTGAAGCTTTCTTT
TRBV24-1	.	TRBD1	TRBJ2-3	CATSDLDRGSIDTQYF	TGTGCCACCAGTGATTTGGACAGGGGCTCAATAGATACGCAGTATTTT
TRBV5-1	.	TRBD1	TRBJ1-3	CASSWSTDRASGGNTIYF	TGCGCCAGCAGCTGGAGTACCGACAGGGCGAGTGGTGGAAACACCATATATTTT
TRBV6-2/TRBV6-3	.	.	TRBJ1-2	CATLSPGRGVYGYTF	TGTGCCACCCTCTCCCCGGGCAGGGGAGTCTATGGCTACACCTTC
TRBV20-1	.	.	TRBJ2-3	CSATLGISTDTQYF	TGCAGTGCTACATTAGGGATTAGCACAGATACGCAGTATTTT
TRBV12-3/TRBV12-4	.	.	TRBJ1-2	CASSLRATRNGYTF	TGTGCCAGCAGCCTAAGGGCGACAAGGAATGGCTACACCTTC
TRBV4-3	.	.	TRBJ1-6	CASSQHLRGFNSPLHF	TGCGCCAGCAGCCAACATCTCAGGGGTTTCAATTCACCCCTCCACTTT
TRBV5-1	.	.	TRBJ2-7	CASSVDGTYYEQYF	TGCGCCAGCAGCGTGGACGGGACATACTACGAGCAGTACTTC
TRBV29-1	few	TRBD2	TRBJ2-3	CSVAGLAGASTDTQYF	TGCAGCGTCGCCGGACTAGCGGGGGCCTCCACAGATACGCAGTATTTT
TRBV24-1	few	.	TRBJ1-2	CATSVTHNYGYTF	TGTGCCACCAGTGTGACACATAACTATGGCTACACCTTC
TRBV7-9	.	.	TRBJ1-1	CASRTGTNMNTEAFF	TGTGCCAGCAGGACCGGGACAAACATGAACACTGAAGCTTTCTTT
TRBV7-3	.	.	TRBJ1-1	CASSLNPATEAFF	TGTGCCAGCAGCTTAAACCCCGCCACTGAAGCTTTCTTT
TRBV4-2	.	TRBD2	TRBJ2-3	CASSRDSGGSDTQYF	TGTGCCAGCAGCCGGGATAGCGGGGGGTCAGATACGCAGTATTTT
TRBV9	.	TRBD1	TRBJ1-1	CASSATGVVGEAFF	TGTGCCAGCAGCGCGACAGGGGTTGTTGGCGAAGCTTTCTTT
TRBV12-3/TRBV12-4	few	TRBD1	TRBJ1-3	CASSPGQGKGNTIYF	TGTGCCAGCAGTCCGGGACAGGGGAAAGGAAACACCATATATTTT
TRBV9	.	.	TRBJ2-1	CASSVSPLEQFF	TGTGCCAGCAGCGTGAGCCCCCTCGAGCAGTTCTTC
TRBV7-6	few	.	TRBJ2-2	CASSSLQVNTGELFF	TGTGCCAGCAGCTCCCTTCAGGTGAACACCGGGGAGCTGTTTTTT
TRBV10-3	few	.	TRBJ1-5	CAISPGEIQPQHF	TGTGCCATCAGCCCAGGGGAAATCCAGCCCCAGCATTTT
TRBV5-1	few	.	TRBJ1-5	CASSLAGLSNQPQHF	TGCGCCAGCAGCTTGGCAGGGCTTAGCAATCAGCCCCAGCATTTT
TRBV18	.	TRBD1	TRBJ1-1	CASSPPRQGRNTEAFF	TGTGCCAGCTCACCCCCCAGACAGGGGAGGAACACTGAAGCTTTCTTT
TRBV2	few	.	TRBJ1-2	CASGGEGYGYTF	TGTGCCAGCGGGGGAGAGGGGTATGGCTACACCTTC
TRBV10-3	few	.	TRBJ1-4	CAISESPQPRGEKLFF	TGTGCCATCAGTGAGTCCCCGCAACCCCGGGGTGAAAAACTGTTTTTT
TRBV28	.	TRBD1	TRBJ2-7	CASSNRGEQYF	TGTGCCAGCTCGAACAGGGGCGAGCAGTACTTC
TRBV5-1	.	.	TRBJ1-1	CASSVGLPNTEAFF	TGCGCCAGCAGCGTGGGACTCCCGAACACTGAAGCTTTCTTT
TRBV10-3	few	.	TRBJ1-1	CAISESPGAEAFF	TGTGCCATCAGTGAGTCTCCGGGGGCTGAAGCTTTCTTT
TRBV3-1	.	.	TRBJ2-2	CASSQGTLTGELFF	TGTGCCAGCAGCCAAGGTACCCTGACCGGGGAGCTGTTTTTT
TRBV2	.	TRBD1	TRBJ1-5	CASRTGGSQPQHF	TGTGCCAGCAGAACAGGGGGAAGCCAGCCCCAGCATTTT
TRBV10-3	.	.	TRBJ2-7	CAIRAWVGGYEQYF	TGTGCCATCAGGGCCTGGGTAGGTGGCTACGAGCAGTACTTC
TRBV7-9	.	.	TRBJ1-2	CATEGTLYGYTF	TGTGCCACAGAGGGGACACTCTATGGCTACACCTTC
TRBV20-1	.	TRBD2	TRBJ2-3	CSAGQTSGGPLPSTDTQYF	TGCAGTGCTGGACAGACTAGCGGGGGGCCCCTCCCTAGCACAGATACGCAGTATTTT
TRBV4-1	few	.	TRBJ1-1	CASSLGASPPMKTEAFF	TGCGCCAGCAGCCTAGGGGCGTCCCCTCCTATGAAAACTGAAGCTTTCTTT
TRBV4-2	.	.	TRBJ2-5	CASSRSTSQETQYF	TGTGCCAGCAGCCGGAGCACTAGCCAAGAGACCCAGTACTTC